The 26 T cell receptor beta chains below all came from one sample that was sequenced in a study of identical twins. TCRdb reprocessed the 5' RACE reads via MiXCR and lists one record per CDR3 protein. The table shows fewer than 900,000 distinct CDR3 sequences, with 15% to 20% occurring only once. This same sample was also taken into another study, of T cells expressing NK-cell markers.

Source material: PBMCs. The receptors derive from a woman aged 18-29 years in good health.

J is TRBJ2-6 and V is TRBV12-3 or TRBV12-4; D is possibly TRBD2 (6 bases). CDR3 size: 15 residues. Trimming removed 3 bases from V and 3 bases from J, with 9 bases in between. As DNA, the CDR3 is TGTGCCAGCAGTTTTCGGGGAGGTGGGGCCAACGTCCTGACTTTC. Amino acids: CASSFRGGGANVLTF.

Here the CDR3 reads CSARDLRGSQETQYF. DNA of the CDR3: TGCAGTGCTAGAGATCTCCGGGGGTCACAAGAGACCCAGTACTTC. This chain links TRBV20-1 with TRBJ2-5, with D possibly TRBD2 on 6 matching bases. The CDR3 contains 15 residues. Germline loops: CDR1 DFQATT, CDR2 SNEGSKA (reference sequence). V lost 0 bases, J lost 2 bases, and 13 bases lay in between.

V usage is TRBV6-2 or TRBV6-3 and J usage is TRBJ2-1; D is ambiguous. This CDR3 region has 15 residues. Germline V gene data show CDR1 as MNHEY and CDR2 as SVGEGT. V lost 7 bases and J lost 5, with 18 bases in between. CDR3 DNA sequence: TGTGCCAGCATTCCATCCGGGTCCTCAAACAATGAGCAGTTCTTC. Protein product: CASIPSGSSNNEQFF.

This chain connects TRBV5-1 to TRBJ2-3; D gene ambiguous. There are 14 residues in the CDR3. Trimming left V 1 base short and J 2 bases short, with 8 bases between. Germline V CDR1 and CDR2: SGHRS, YFSETQ. The CDR3: CASSLSQVTDTQYF. The CDR3 DNA is TGCGCCAGCAGCTTGAGTCAGGTCACAGATACGCAGTATTTT. Full variable domain (outside the CDR3, taken from reference TRBV5-1 and TRBJ2-3): KAGVTQTPRYLIKTRGQQVTLSCSPISGHRSVSWYQQTPGQGLQFLFEYFSETQRNKGNFPGRFSGRQFSNSRSEMNVSTLELGDSALYLCASSLSQVTDTQYFGPGTRLTVL.

This rearrangement joins TRBV27 to TRBJ2-2, with D possibly being TRBD1 (5 bases). Germline V gives CDR1 MNHEY, CDR2 SMNVEV (reference sequence). V was trimmed by 7 bases and J by 0 bases, leaving 9 bases between them. The CDR3 extends over 14 amino acids. The CDR3, as DNA: TGTGCCAGCAAAGAGACAGCGAACACCGGGGAGCTGTTTTTT. Translated, it gives CASKETANTGELFF.

The gene calls are TRBV4-3 and TRBJ1-1; the D gene is possibly TRBD1 (5 bases). Deletions cut 1 base from V and 8 bases from J, with 17 bases between. There are 15 residues in the CDR3. Germline CDR1 is LGHNA and CDR2 is YSLEER. CDR3 residues: CASSQGWTTKKEAFF. As DNA, the CDR3 is TGCGCCAGCAGCCAAGGATGGACAACCAAAAAGGAAGCTTTCTTT.

V is TRBV7-8 and J is TRBJ1-5; D call uncertain. The germline CDR1 and CDR2 sequences are SGHVS and FQNEAQ. The V and J ends lost 1 base and 9 bases respectively, with 10 bases between them. The CDR3 has 13 residues. The CDR3 region has the DNA TGTGCCAGCAGCTTAGGGCGGGGTGGGCCCCAGCATTTT. Translating gives CASSLGRGGPQHF.

This chain uses TRBV11-2 with TRBJ2-7, with 7 bases identical to TRBD1. This CDR3 is 14 amino acids long. CDR1 is SGHAT, CDR2 FQNNGV, per germline. The V and J ends lost 7 bases and 3 bases, in that order; junction bases with no gene match: 9. In DNA form, the CDR3 reads TGTGCCAGCAACCCTGGGACAGTTTACTACGAGCAGTACTTC. It translates to CASNPGTVYYEQYF.

The CDR3 loop is CASRTGREVTEAFF. For the CDR3, the DNA is TGTGCCAGCAGAACAGGGAGAGAGGTCACTGAAGCTTTCTTT. This chain uses TRBV6-1 with TRBJ1-1; a possible D gene is TRBD1 (6 bases). Germline V gives CDR1 MNHNS, CDR2 SASEGT. Trimming took off 6 bases at V and 4 bases at J, with 15 bases between the two ends. The CDR3 is 14 residues long.

The chain carries TRBV2 and TRBJ2-7; D is possibly TRBD2 (6 bases). The CDR3 length is 11 residues. Trimming stripped 6 bases from V and 12 bases from J, with 15 bases between. Germline CDR1 is SNHLY and CDR2 is FYNNEI. The CDR3 DNA reads as TGTGCCAGCAGCCATGGAGGGAGAGGGTACTTC. Its protein is CASSHGGRGYF.

CDR3 amino acids: CASSSSLDNYNEQFF. CDR3 coding DNA: TGTGCCAGCAGTTCGTCCCTAGATAACTACAATGAGCAGTTCTTC. The rearrangement links TRBV12-3 or TRBV12-4 to TRBJ2-1; D not certain. The CDR3 consists of 15 residues. Trimming removed 4 bases at V and 3 bases at J, with 13 bases between.

This clonotype was counted only a few times. The chain has TRBV15 and TRBJ2-2; 8 nucleotides agree with TRBD2. The CDR3 has 15 amino acids. From germline, CDR1 is LNHNV and CDR2 YYDKDF (reference sequence). After removal of 0 bases from V and 5 bases from J, the junction contained 2 bases not matched to a gene. The CDR3 DNA sequence: TGTGCCACCAGCAGAGATATAGCGGGGACCGGGGAGCTGTTTTTT. Its protein product is CATSRDIAGTGELFF.

The genes are TRBV20-1 and TRBJ2-3; D not resolved. CDR3 length equals 12 residues. The V and J ends lost 2 bases and 6 bases respectively, with 9 bases between them. The germline V gene encodes CDR1 DFQATT and CDR2 SNEGSKA (reference sequence). The CDR3 sequence: CSARPNTDTQYF. The CDR3 nucleotides are TGCAGTGCTAGACCGAACACGGATACGCAGTATTTT.

The chain combines TRBV7-2 with TRBJ1-4; no clear D. The germline V gene encodes CDR1 SGHTA and CDR2 FQGNSA. Trimming took 5 bases from V and 0 from J, leaving 10 bases between them. The CDR3 is 15 residues long. The CDR3 region is CASSPRPATNEKLFF. The CDR3 DNA reads TGTGCCAGCAGCCCCCGACCCGCAACTAATGAAAAACTGTTTTTT.

This clonotype was observed a few times. This chain uses TRBV11-1 with TRBJ2-2; D ambiguous. CDR3 length equals 12 residues. Trimming shortened V by 7 bases and J by 4 bases, and 7 bases separated the two germline ends. Germline lookup yields CDR1 SGHAT and CDR2 FQDESV (reference sequence). This CDR3 reads CASTPSTGELFF. Here the CDR3 DNA reads TGTGCCAGCACCCCATCCACCGGGGAGCTGTTTTTT.

This clonotype was observed a few times. The chain combines TRBV24-1 with TRBJ1-1, with a possible D match to TRBD1 (6 bases). This CDR3 spans 11 amino acids. V dropped 11 bases and J dropped 5 bases, with 11 bases sitting between them. Germline CDR1 is KGHDR and CDR2 is SFDVKD. The CDR3 nucleotides are TGTGCCAGGCAGGGGTATACTGAAGCTTTCTTT. Translated: CARQGYTEAFF.

The rearrangement uses TRBV7-9 and TRBJ2-1, with 8 nucleotides matching TRBD2. The CDR3 totals 15 residues. Trimming took 2 bases from V and 6 from J; bases not matched to a gene: 6. Germline lookup yields CDR1 SEHNR and CDR2 FQNEAQ (reference sequence). CDR3 DNA sequence: TGTGCCAGCAGCTTATCGGGGGGGCTTGGCAATGAGCAGTTCTTC. Translation: CASSLSGGLGNEQFF.

The chain uses TRBV20-1 and TRBJ2-3; TRBD2 matches 8 bases. Trimming removed 0 bases from V and 3 bases from J; junction bases left unmatched: 14. Per the germline V gene, CDR1 is DFQATT and CDR2 is SNEGSKA (reference sequence). The CDR3 runs to 18 residues. The CDR3 nucleotides are TGCAGTGCTAGAGATCCCCATCGCCGGAGCGGGGGAACAGATACGCAGTATTTT. Its protein product is CSARDPHRRSGGTDTQYF.

The sample holds a few counts of this clonotype. The chain employs TRBV11-2 and TRBJ2-1, with TRBD1 matching 8 bases. V shed 4 bases and J 6 bases; nucleotides not matched to a gene: 14. CDR1 and CDR2 from the germline V gene are SGHAT and FQNNGV. This CDR3 region has 17 residues. CDR3 region: CASSSKPGGAKPNEQFF. The CDR3 DNA reads as TGTGCCAGCAGCTCCAAGCCAGGGGGCGCTAAGCCCAATGAGCAGTTCTTC.

The J gene is TRBJ2-1, the V gene TRBV30, with a weak D call TRBD2 (5 bases). CDR3 length: 14 amino acids. The V and J ends lost 0 bases and 4 bases respectively, with 10 bases between them. The germline V gene has CDR1 GTSNPN and CDR2 SVGIG (reference sequence). The CDR3, as DNA: TGTGCCTGGAGTGTATTCGGAGGTTACAATGAGCAGTTCTTC. Amino acids: CAWSVFGGYNEQFF.

This clonotype was observed a few times. The CDR3 DNA is TGTGCCAGCAGCAACGAGGGGATAGGTGGCTACACCTTC. Its translation is CASSNEGIGGYTF. The gene calls are TRBV6-2 or TRBV6-3 and TRBJ1-2; D may be TRBD1 (5 bases). With 6 bases removed from V and 7 bases from J, the gap between germline ends came to 15 bases. From germline, CDR1 is MNHEY and CDR2 SVGEGT. The length of the CDR3 is 13 residues.

This clonotype was counted only a few times. The rearrangement uses TRBV6-5 and TRBJ2-3, with 14 bases that match TRBD2. Germline V gives CDR1 MNHEY, CDR2 SVGAGI. CDR3 length: 18 amino acids. Unmatched junction bases numbered 4, after V lost 0 bases and J lost 2 bases. The CDR3, as DNA: TGTGCCAGCAGTTACTCAGGGACTAGCGGGGGACTCACAGATACGCAGTATTTT. This gives the protein CASSYSGTSGGLTDTQYF.

The chain uses TRBV11-2 and TRBJ2-1; 9 bases agree with TRBD2. The CDR3 is 18 residues long. Per germline, CDR1 SGHAT and CDR2 FQNNGV. V lost 4 bases to trimming and J lost 0 bases; unmatched junction nucleotides: 10. The DNA for the CDR3 is TGTGCCAGCAGCTATACTAGCGGGTCCTTTAGCTCCTACAATGAGCAGTTCTTC. It translates to CASSYTSGSFSSYNEQFF.

The CDR3 protein is CATTPTGSGANVLTF. DNA for the CDR3: TGTGCCACCACACCGACTGGGTCTGGGGCCAACGTCCTGACTTTC. This rearrangement joins TRBV10-3 to TRBJ2-6; no definite D call. The length of the CDR3 is 15 residues. Germline V gives CDR1 ENHRY, CDR2 SYGVKD. V lost 10 bases to trimming and J lost 1 base, with 14 bases between them.

The chain employs TRBV19 and TRBJ2-1; D call uncertain. This CDR3 has 11 residues. Germline CDR1 LNHDA, CDR2 SQIVND (reference sequence). V was trimmed by 2 bases and J by 8 bases, leaving 4 bases between them. Here the CDR3 reads CASSIYYEQFF. For the CDR3, the DNA is TGTGCCAGTAGTATATACTATGAGCAGTTCTTC.

The J gene is TRBJ2-1, the V gene TRBV4-3; 8 bases match TRBD2. The length of the CDR3 is 17 residues. The germline V gene has CDR1 LGHNA and CDR2 YSLEER. V was pared by 4 bases and J by 3 bases, with 11 bases of the junction left unmatched. CDR3 region: CASSPRLASSDYNEQFF. CDR3 coding DNA: TGCGCCAGCAGCCCAAGACTAGCGTCCAGTGACTACAATGAGCAGTTCTTC.